The 22 T cell receptor beta chains reported below all come from one sample, sequenced in a study of vaccination and CD4 T cells after COVID-19. Treatment reported: approximately 9-day PBMC culture with coronavirus spike peptide pools or control peptides (ViraFEST assay). Sequencing of cultured CD4+ T cell DNA used the Oncomine TCR Beta short-read assay. Each CDR3 protein gets one entry after TCRdb re-called the PCR reads with MiXCR. The table records under 20,000 distinct CDR3 sequences, around two thirds of them present only once. No antigens are known for them. The sequencing input was CD4+ T cells from blood, cultured in vitro. The origin of the receptors is a human donor who had recovered from COVID-19.

This rearrangement joins TRBV27 to TRBJ2-5, with D possibly TRBD2 on 5 matching bases. The CDR3 sequence is 14 residues long. V lost 6 bases and J lost 1, with 12 bases in between. Germline V gives CDR1 MNHEY, CDR2 SMNVEV (reference sequence). The CDR3 protein is CASSSTRIQETQYF. The CDR3 coding sequence is TGTGCCAGCAGCTCAACTAGGATCCAAGAGACCCAGTACTTC.

This rearrangement joins TRBV6-2 or TRBV6-3 to TRBJ2-3; 8 nucleotides match TRBD2. The CDR3 is made up of 14 amino acids. After removal of 6 bases from V and 6 bases from J, the junction contained 8 bases not matched to a gene. CDR1 and CDR2 from the germline V gene are MNHEY and SVGEGT. The CDR3 region has the DNA TGTGCCAGCAGCCCCGGGGGGGATAGGGATACGCAGTATTTT. Translated, it gives CASSPGGDRDTQYF.

The chain uses TRBV19 and TRBJ2-2, with 7 bases that match TRBD2. Germline CDR1 is LNHDA and CDR2 is SQIVND (reference sequence). V trimming: 6 bases; J trimming: 5 bases; junction bases outside the gene matches: 6. The CDR3 is 14 residues long. In nucleotides, the CDR3 is TGTGCCAGTAGGGCGGGAGTGGGGACCGGGGAGCTGTTTTTT. Its protein product is CASRAGVGTGELFF.

This clonotype turned up a few times. V usage is TRBV20-1 and J usage is TRBJ2-3; D not certain. CDR1 is DFQATT, CDR2 SNEGSKA, per germline (reference sequence). The CDR3 is 11 amino acids. CDR3 bases: TGCAAGAAAGCAGGAGTGGATACGCAGTATTTT. Translated: CKKAGVDTQYF.

The chain recombines TRBV19 with TRBJ1-5; D might be TRBD1 (6 bases). Germline V lookup: CDR1 LNHDA, CDR2 SQIVND (reference sequence). V was clipped by 3 bases and J by 0 bases, with 27 bases between them. The length of the CDR3 is 21 residues. The CDR3 is CASSMVSVLMGGPYSNQPQHF. CDR3 DNA: TGTGCCAGTAGTATGGTGTCGGTCTTAATGGGGGGCCCGTATAGCAATCAGCCCCAGCATTTT.

The CDR3 DNA reads TGCGCCAGCTCCCGGGACAGGCAAGAGACCCAGTACTTC. This codes for CASSRDRQETQYF. The chain has TRBV4-3 and TRBJ2-5; TRBD1 matches 8 bases. Germline values: CDR1 LGHNA, CDR2 YSLEER. After removal of 8 bases from V and 2 bases from J, the junction contained 4 bases not matched to a gene. This CDR3 is built from 13 residues.

The rearrangement links TRBV20-1 to TRBJ1-1; 7 nucleotides align to TRBD1. V lost 2 bases, J lost 10 bases, and 13 bases stayed unmatched. Germline CDR1 reads DFQATT; CDR2 reads SNEGSKA (reference sequence). This CDR3 spans 14 amino acids. The CDR3 reads CSARPTPGGRGAFF. In DNA form, the CDR3 reads TGCAGTGCTAGACCCACCCCAGGGGGGCGAGGAGCTTTCTTT.

V and J are TRBV30 and TRBJ2-3; 7 bases are shared with TRBD1. Germline CDR1 is GTSNPN and CDR2 is SVGIG (reference sequence). With 2 bases clipped from V and 2 bases from J, the junction kept 7 bases outside the gene matches. This CDR3 has 15 amino acids. DNA for the CDR3: TGTGCCTGGAGTAGGGGGCCGATTATCACAGATACGCAGTATTTT. Protein product: CAWSRGPIITDTQYF.

The chain recombines TRBV28 with TRBJ2-7; D assignment may be TRBD1 or TRBD2 (6 bases each). CDR1 is MDHEN and CDR2 is SYDVKM in the germline V gene. This CDR3 spans 16 amino acids. V dropped 6 bases and J dropped 7 bases, with 25 bases sitting between them. CDR3 amino acids: CASSLPGGGAPREQYF. CDR3 nucleotides: TGTGCCAGCAGCCTCCCTGGGGGCGGGGCCCCTCGGGAGCAGTACTTC.

This clonotype has a handful of counts. The chain carries TRBV24-1 and TRBJ2-1, with TRBD2 matching over 9 bases. The germline V gene has CDR1 KGHDR and CDR2 SFDVKD. The CDR3 is 14 amino acids. Trimming cost V 5 bases and J 9 bases; bases outside gene matches: 7. Here the CDR3 reads CATSVRGRASEQFF. The CDR3 DNA sequence: TGTGCCACCAGTGTACGCGGGAGGGCCTCTGAGCAGTTCTTC.

As for this clonotype: The CDR3 carries no conserved terminal phenylalanine or tryptophan, so it likely arises from a read error. The V call is TRBV6-1, the J call TRBJ2-5, with 7 bases matching TRBD2. The CDR3 is 15 residues long. Germline V gives CDR1 MNHNS, CDR2 SASEGT. The ends lost 6 bases at V and 4 bases at J; junction bases unmatched: 11. The CDR3 loop reads CASRGGEGLGETQYL. CDR3 DNA sequence: TGTGCCAGCAGGGGTGGGGAGGGACTCGGAGAGACCCAGTACCTC.

The table lists this clonotype with a few counts. J is TRBJ2-1 and V is TRBV6-1, with 9 bases matching TRBD1. Trimming at V came to 6 bases and at J to 4 bases, leaving 4 bases not matched to a gene. CDR1 and CDR2 from the germline V gene are MNHNS and SASEGT. The CDR3 has 14 amino acids. As DNA, the CDR3 is TGTGCCAGCAGAAAGGACAGGGGTTACAATGAGCAGTTCTTC. Encoded protein: CASRKDRGYNEQFF.

J is TRBJ2-1 and V is TRBV5-4; 7 bases are shared with TRBD2. CDR3 length: 15 residues. The germline CDR1 and CDR2 sequences are SGHNT and YYREEE (reference sequence). V lost 7 bases and J lost 6; bases outside the gene matches: 13. CDR3 DNA sequence: TGTGCCAGCTCTGGGCCGGGCGGCGGGAGCAATGAGCAGTTCTTC. Protein: CASSGPGGGSNEQFF. The full variable domain, its missing parts supplied by reference TRBV5-4 and TRBJ2-1, is ETGVTQSPTHLIKTRGQQVTLRCSSQSGHNTVSWYQQALGQGPQFIFQYYREEENGRGNFPPRFSGLQFPNYSSELNVNALELDDSALYLCASSGPGGGSNEQFFGPGTRLTVL.

The chain has TRBV6-1 and TRBJ1-6, with D maybe TRBD1 (6 bases). The V and J ends lost 8 bases and 9 bases respectively, with 17 bases between them. Germline V CDR1 and CDR2: MNHNS, SASEGT. The CDR3 is 14 residues long. The DNA for the CDR3 is TGTGCCAGCGGCCTTTTAGGGGGAACTTCACCCCTCCACTTT. Protein sequence: CASGLLGGTSPLHF.

This chain joins TRBV19 and TRBJ1-5, with D tentatively TRBD1 (6 bases). Trimming took 9 bases from V and 1 from J, leaving 16 bases between them. The CDR3 runs 15 residues. Germline CDR1 LNHDA, CDR2 SQIVND (reference sequence). This CDR3 reads CASTQGWTSNQPQHF. Written as DNA, the CDR3 is TGTGCCAGCACTCAGGGGTGGACGAGCAATCAGCCCCAGCATTTT.

This chain connects TRBV6-2 or TRBV6-3 to TRBJ1-5; 7 bases line up with TRBD1. The V gene's germline CDR1 is MNHEY and CDR2 SVGEGT. Trimming took 0 bases from V and 0 from J; bases not matched to a gene: 20. The CDR3 runs 22 residues. The chain's CDR3 is CASSYSSQVRAGTDYSNQPQHF. Here the CDR3 DNA reads TGTGCCAGCAGTTACTCGTCCCAGGTTCGGGCAGGGACAGACTATAGCAATCAGCCCCAGCATTTT.

The gene calls are TRBV6-2 or TRBV6-3 and TRBJ2-6; D ambiguous. The ends were cut back, 6 bases at V and 4 bases at J, with 10 bases in the middle. The CDR3 spans 14 residues. In germline, CDR1 is MNHEY, CDR2 SVGEGT. The chain's CDR3 is CASRSQPGANVLTF. CDR3 nucleotide sequence: TGTGCCAGCAGATCTCAACCCGGGGCCAACGTCCTGACTTTC.

This chain uses TRBV24-1 with TRBJ2-2, with D perhaps matching TRBD2 (5 bases). Per germline, CDR1 KGHDR and CDR2 SFDVKD. V was shortened by 4 bases and J by 1 base, with 21 bases between the two germline ends. The CDR3 sequence is 19 residues long. The CDR3 sequence is CATSDSAGSVLENTGELFF. The CDR3 DNA reads as TGTGCCACCAGTGACTCCGCGGGCAGCGTCTTAGAGAACACCGGGGAGCTGTTTTTT.

The chain couples TRBV7-2 to TRBJ1-5; D not certain. Germline CDR1 reads SGHTA; CDR2 reads FQGNSA. This CDR3 is 15 amino acids long. The V end was cut by 1 base, the J end by 0 bases, with 7 bases between. This CDR3 reads CASSLEGYSNQPQHF. The CDR3 DNA reads as TGTGCCAGCAGCTTAGAGGGTTATAGCAATCAGCCCCAGCATTTT.

This clonotype was detected only once. J is TRBJ2-5 and V is TRBV2; 10 bases fit TRBD1. Germline V gives CDR1 SNHLY, CDR2 FYNNEI. Germline trimming cut 6 bases from V and 5 bases from J; bases unmatched to any gene: 9. The CDR3 loop spans 15 amino acids. The CDR3 nucleotides are TGTGCCAGCAGGAAAGGACAGGGGGTCTCGGAGACCCAGTACTTC. Amino acids: CASRKGQGVSETQYF.

A few counts support this clonotype. The rearrangement uses TRBV28 and TRBJ2-1; D is undetermined. Germline CDR1 MDHEN, CDR2 SYDVKM. The CDR3 has 17 amino acids. The V end lost 2 bases, the J end lost 10 bases, and 24 bases lay between the germline ends. As DNA, the CDR3 is TGTGCCAGCAGTTTAGAGGTCCAGGTTTGGGCCGCCGGAGAGCAGTTCTTC. As protein: CASSLEVQVWAAGEQFF.

CDR3 sequence reads: CASSEGTSNILYNEQFF. The CDR3 bases are TGTGCCAGCAGTGAAGGCACTAGCAATATTCTGTACAATGAGCAGTTCTTC. The gene calls are TRBV6-1 and TRBJ2-1; possibly TRBD2 for D (6 bases). Germline CDR1 reads MNHNS; CDR2 reads SASEGT. V was pared by 1 base and J by 4 bases, with 17 bases between. This CDR3 contains 17 residues.